Shown below are 16 T cell receptor beta chains from a single sample sequenced in a study of blood T cell repertoires in COVID-19. Sequencing was performed with immunoSEQ multiplex PCR; in TCRdb, only in-frame clones are kept and a portion is missing. The repertoire consists of over 15,000 clones, with 80% to 85% occurring once and the leading ten covering less than 9%. What was sequenced was peripheral blood. All receptors come from a man in his sixties with acute or convalescent COVID-19.

The rearrangement joins TRBV24-1 to TRBJ2-1; 9 bases line up with TRBD1. This CDR3 has 17 residues. V was pared by 7 bases and J by 3 bases, with 12 bases of the junction left unmatched. CDR1 is KGHDR and CDR2 is SFDVKD in the germline V gene. The CDR3, as DNA: TGTGCCACCAGCCGATCCCCGGGACAGGGCTTCTACAATGAGCAGTTCTTC. Protein product: CATSRSPGQGFYNEQFF.

This chain uses TRBV28 with TRBJ1-4, with 8 positions matching TRBD1. Germline CDR1 and CDR2: MDHEN and SYDVKM. The CDR3 runs to 18 residues. The junction had 13 bases not matched to a gene; V was cut back by 5 bases and J by 2 bases. The CDR3 region has the DNA TGTGCCAGCAGTGGTCGGACAGGCGCAGGGGGCACTAATGAAAAACTGTTTTTT. As protein: CASSGRTGAGGTNEKLFF.

V and J are TRBV5-1 and TRBJ1-6, with D hard to call. Germline V lookup: CDR1 SGHRS, CDR2 YFSETQ. CDR3 size: 14 residues. V lost 1 base to trimming and J lost 8 bases, with 10 bases between them. Here the CDR3 DNA reads TGCGCCAGCAGCTTGCCGGGTGTAGATTCACCCCTCCACTTT. Protein product: CASSLPGVDSPLHF. The full variable domain, in which reference TRBV5-1 and TRBJ1-6 provide the parts outside the CDR3, is KAGVTQTPRYLIKTRGQQVTLSCSPISGHRSVSWYQQTPGQGLQFLFEYFSETQRNKGNFPGRFSGRQFSNSRSEMNVSTLELGDSALYLCASSLPGVDSPLHFGNGTRLTVT.

V and J are TRBV4-1 and TRBJ1-1; D remains ambiguous. Germline CDR1 and CDR2: MGHRA and YSYEKL. Trimming took off 2 bases at V and 0 bases at J, with 13 bases between the two ends. This CDR3 has 16 residues. In DNA form, the CDR3 reads TGCGCCAGCAGCCAATTTGGCGGGGATATGAACACTGAAGCTTTCTTT. It encodes CASSQFGGDMNTEAFF.

The sample holds one count of this clone. The chain is built from TRBV5-4 and TRBJ2-4, with a tentative D call TRBD2 (6 bases). The CDR3 spans 16 residues. The germline gives CDR1 SGHNT, CDR2 YYREEE (reference sequence). V was clipped by 0 bases and J by 0 bases, with 10 bases between them. The CDR3 DNA reads as TGTGCCAGCAGCTTGGCGGGGGACCTAGCCAAAAACATTCAGTACTTC. Its protein product is CASSLAGDLAKNIQYF. The variable domain in full, completed from reference TRBV5-4 and TRBJ2-4, reads ETGVTQSPTHLIKTRGQQVTLRCSSQSGHNTVSWYQQALGQGPQFIFQYYREEENGRGNFPPRFSGLQFPNYSSELNVNALELDDSALYLCASSLAGDLAKNIQYFGAGTRLSVL.

J is TRBJ2-2 and V is TRBV19; TRBD1 agrees at 8 bases. The CDR3 has 15 residues. Germline V gene sequence: CDR1 LNHDA, CDR2 SQIVND (reference sequence). Germline trimming cut 7 bases from V and 6 bases from J; bases unmatched to any gene: 10. The CDR3 nucleotides read TGTGCCAGTATCCCGACAGGGGATATTCCCGGGGAGCTGTTTTTT. Protein product: CASIPTGDIPGELFF.

This clone was observed once. The chain recombines TRBV14 with TRBJ1-2; 9 bases are shared with TRBD1. Trimming cost V 6 bases and J 2 bases; bases outside gene matches: 16. CDR3 length: 18 residues. Per the germline V gene, CDR1 is SGHDN and CDR2 is FVKESK. CDR3: CASSLRGTGKGENYGYTF. The CDR3 coding sequence is TGTGCCAGCAGTTTAAGAGGGACAGGGAAAGGGGAGAACTATGGCTACACCTTC.

The J gene is TRBJ1-4, the V gene TRBV9; D ambiguous. CDR1 SGDLS and CDR2 YYNGEE come from the germline V gene. This CDR3 is 15 amino acids long. V shed 4 bases and J shed 0 bases, with 10 bases lying between them. CDR3 DNA sequence: TGTGCCAGCAGCCCGCGTTCTGCAACTAATGAAAAACTGTTTTTT. Its protein is CASSPRSATNEKLFF.

This clone was seen a single time. This chain connects TRBV28 to TRBJ1-5; 9 bases fit TRBD1. Trimming took 6 bases from V and 7 from J; bases not matched to a gene: 7. Germline V CDR1 and CDR2: MDHEN, SYDVKM. The length of the CDR3 is 14 residues. The CDR3 DNA is TGTGCCAGCAGCCCACAGGGGGCGAGACAGCCCCAGCATTTT. Protein: CASSPQGARQPQHF.

The chain links TRBV5-4 to TRBJ2-7; TRBD2 is a possible D gene (5 bases). The V and J ends lost 2 bases and 0 bases respectively, with 9 bases between them. Germline CDR1 and CDR2: SGHNT and YYREEE (reference sequence). This CDR3 contains 14 residues. In DNA, the CDR3 is TGTGCCAGCAGCTTAATAGGGAGCTCCTACGAGCAGTACTTC. This encodes CASSLIGSSYEQYF.

This clone is classed as medium-sized (0.01 to 0.1%). The chain recombines TRBV4-1 with TRBJ1-2, with 7 bases identical to TRBD1. The CDR3 sequence is 16 residues long. Trimming cost V 3 bases and J 3 bases; bases outside gene matches: 10. Germline CDR1 MGHRA, CDR2 YSYEKL. For the CDR3, the DNA is TGCGCCAGCAGCCAGTCAAGGGCAGGGGGAGACTATGGCTACACCTTC. Its translation: CASSQSRAGGDYGYTF.

The chain is built from TRBV7-9 and TRBJ2-1; 9 bases are a match to TRBD1. Trimming removed 10 bases from V and 6 bases from J; junction bases left unmatched: 7. CDR3 length equals 13 residues. The germline V gene has CDR1 SEHNR and CDR2 FQNEAQ (reference sequence). CDR3 loop: CAIQGANFNEQFF. The DNA of the CDR3 is TGTGCCATACAGGGGGCGAATTTCAATGAGCAGTTCTTC.

The CDR3 DNA sequence: TGTGCCTGGAGTTCGGCAGGGCCCGGGGAGCTGTTTTTT. As protein: CAWSSAGPGELFF. The chain is built from TRBV30 and TRBJ2-2, with D perhaps TRBD1 (5 bases). CDR1 and CDR2 (germline): GTSNPN, SVGIG (reference sequence). The CDR3 consists of 13 residues. Trimming shortened V by 2 bases and J by 6 bases, and 10 bases separated the two germline ends.

The rearrangement uses TRBV5-4 and TRBJ1-4, with TRBD1 identical over 9 bases. V trimming: 0 bases; J trimming: 7 bases; junction bases outside the gene matches: 10. The V gene's germline CDR1 is SGHNT and CDR2 YYREEE (reference sequence). CDR3 length: 17 amino acids. This chain's CDR3 is CASSLVGTGSYGEKLFF. CDR3 nucleotides: TGTGCCAGCAGCTTGGTGGGGACAGGGAGCTACGGTGAAAAACTGTTTTTT. The full variable domain, in which reference TRBV5-4 and TRBJ1-4 provide the parts outside the CDR3, is ETGVTQSPTHLIKTRGQQVTLRCSSQSGHNTVSWYQQALGQGPQFIFQYYREEENGRGNFPPRFSGLQFPNYSSELNVNALELDDSALYLCASSLVGTGSYGEKLFFGSGTQLSVL.

This chain connects TRBV12-5 to TRBJ1-4, with TRBD1 matching over 9 bases. Germline loops: CDR1 LGHNT, CDR2 FRNRAP. The V segment lost 3 bases and the J segment 7 bases; nucleotides outside the gene matches: 12. The CDR3 covers 17 residues. CDR3 residues: CASGFGTGTPIFEKLFF. The CDR3 coding sequence is TGTGCTAGTGGTTTCGGGACAGGGACCCCTATCTTTGAAAAACTGTTTTTT.

About this clone itself: Distinct nucleotide sequences in the sample also encode this CDR3. The V and J genes are TRBV10-3 and TRBJ2-2, with 7 bases aligning to TRBD1. This CDR3 is built from 14 residues. Unmatched junction bases numbered 3, after V lost 6 bases and J lost 2 bases. Germline V gene data show CDR1 as ENHRY and CDR2 as SYGVKD. This chain's CDR3 is CAIRAGGNTGELFF. CDR3 sequence (DNA): TGTGCCATCAGGGCAGGGGGTAACACCGGGGAGCTGTTTTTT.